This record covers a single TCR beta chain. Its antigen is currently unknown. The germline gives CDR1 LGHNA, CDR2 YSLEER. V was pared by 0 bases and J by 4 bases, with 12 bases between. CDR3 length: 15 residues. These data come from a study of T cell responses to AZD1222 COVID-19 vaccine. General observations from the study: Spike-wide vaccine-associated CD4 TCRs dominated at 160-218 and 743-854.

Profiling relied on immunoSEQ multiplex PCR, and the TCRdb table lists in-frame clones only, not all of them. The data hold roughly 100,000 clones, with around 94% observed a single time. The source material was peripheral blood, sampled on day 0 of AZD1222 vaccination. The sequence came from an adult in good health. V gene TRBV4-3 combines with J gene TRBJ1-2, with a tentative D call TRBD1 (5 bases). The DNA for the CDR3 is TGCGCCAGCAGCCAAGATCTTGGGGGAATCTATGGCTACACCTTC. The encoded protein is CASSQDLGGIYGYTF.